What follows is one T cell receptor (beta chain) and its context. The junction departs from the called germline gene at one end, perhaps through a read error. The use of a sample-barcoded 5' primer and a J-beta primer mix characterized a second PCR of roughly 7 to 11 cycles. TCRdb fed the 5' RACE reads into MiXCR, producing one record per CDR3 protein. The sample lists fewer than 650,000 distinct CDR3 sequences, about a quarter occurring once. The source of the sample is a study of blood T cells in healthy people across ages. This CDR3 contains 12 residues. Germline values: CDR1 MNHNY, CDR2 SVGAGI (reference sequence). In addition, the sample was reused for a study of T cells of mothers and their children.

The sample consisted of blood. This TCR derives from a boy aged 2-9 years in good health. The chain has TRBV6-6 and TRBJ2-2; no reliable D call. CDR3 nucleotides: TGTGCCAGCAATTACTACACCGGGGAGCTGTTTTTT. Protein sequence: CASNYYTGELFF.